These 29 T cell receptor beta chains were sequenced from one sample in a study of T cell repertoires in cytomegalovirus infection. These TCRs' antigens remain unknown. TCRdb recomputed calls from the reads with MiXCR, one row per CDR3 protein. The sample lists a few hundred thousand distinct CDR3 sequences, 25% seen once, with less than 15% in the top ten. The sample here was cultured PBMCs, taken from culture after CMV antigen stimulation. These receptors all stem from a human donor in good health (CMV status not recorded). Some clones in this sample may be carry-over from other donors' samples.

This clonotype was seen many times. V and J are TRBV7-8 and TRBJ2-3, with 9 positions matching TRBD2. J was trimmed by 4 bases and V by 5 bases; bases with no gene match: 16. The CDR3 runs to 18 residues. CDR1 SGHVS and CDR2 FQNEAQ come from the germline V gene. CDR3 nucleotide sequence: TGTGCCAGCAGCCGCATACTTAGGGCGGGAGGGCGTTCAGATACGCAGTATTTT. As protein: CASSRILRAGGRSDTQYF.

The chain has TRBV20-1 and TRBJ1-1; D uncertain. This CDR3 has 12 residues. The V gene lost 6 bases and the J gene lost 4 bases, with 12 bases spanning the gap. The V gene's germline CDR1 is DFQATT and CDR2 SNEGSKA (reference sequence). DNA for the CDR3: TGCAGTGCCAACGGCAGGTCCACTGAAGCTTTCTTT. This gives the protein CSANGRSTEAFF.

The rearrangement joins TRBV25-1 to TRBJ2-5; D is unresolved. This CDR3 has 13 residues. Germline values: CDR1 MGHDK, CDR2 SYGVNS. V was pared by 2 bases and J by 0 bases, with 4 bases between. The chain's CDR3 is CASSELYQETQYF. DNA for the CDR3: TGTGCCAGCAGTGAACTATACCAAGAGACCCAGTACTTC. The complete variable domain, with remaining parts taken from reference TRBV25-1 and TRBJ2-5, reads EADIYQTPRYLVIGTGKKITLECSQTMGHDKMYWYQQDPGMELHLIHYSYGVNSTEKGDLSSESTVSRIRTEHFPLTLESARPSHTSQYLCASSELYQETQYFGPGTRLLVL.

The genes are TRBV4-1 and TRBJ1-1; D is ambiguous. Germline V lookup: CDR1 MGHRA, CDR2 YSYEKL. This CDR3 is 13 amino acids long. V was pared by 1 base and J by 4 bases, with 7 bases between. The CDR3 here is CASSQGRSTEAFF. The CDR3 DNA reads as TGCGCCAGCAGCCAAGGACGGAGCACTGAAGCTTTCTTT.

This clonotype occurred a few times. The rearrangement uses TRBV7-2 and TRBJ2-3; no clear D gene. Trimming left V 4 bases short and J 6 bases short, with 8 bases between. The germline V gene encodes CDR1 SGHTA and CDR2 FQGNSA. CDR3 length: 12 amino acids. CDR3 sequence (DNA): TGTGCCAGCAGCTCTTACGCGGATACGCAGTATTTT. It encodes CASSSYADTQYF.

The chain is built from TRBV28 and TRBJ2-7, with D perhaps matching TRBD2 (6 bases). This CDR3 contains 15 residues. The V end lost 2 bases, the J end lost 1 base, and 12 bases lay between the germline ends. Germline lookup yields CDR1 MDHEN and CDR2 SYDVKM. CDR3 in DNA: TGTGCCAGCAGTTTACGGGGGACTCTTTCCTACGAGCAGTACGTC. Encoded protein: CASSLRGTLSYEQYV.

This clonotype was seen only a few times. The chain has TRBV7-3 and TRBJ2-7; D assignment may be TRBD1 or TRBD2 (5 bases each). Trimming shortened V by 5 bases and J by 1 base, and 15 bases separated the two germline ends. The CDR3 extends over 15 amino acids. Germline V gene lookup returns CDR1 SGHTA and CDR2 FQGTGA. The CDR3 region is CASSQLGGLSYEQYF. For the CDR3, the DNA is TGTGCCAGCAGCCAACTTGGGGGATTATCCTACGAGCAGTACTTC.

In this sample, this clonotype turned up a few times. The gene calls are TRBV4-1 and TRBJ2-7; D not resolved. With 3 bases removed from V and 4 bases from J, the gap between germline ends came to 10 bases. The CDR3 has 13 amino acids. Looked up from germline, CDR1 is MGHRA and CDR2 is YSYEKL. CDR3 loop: CASSQIIQYEQYF. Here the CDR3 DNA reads TGCGCCAGCAGCCAGATAATCCAGTACGAGCAGTACTTC.

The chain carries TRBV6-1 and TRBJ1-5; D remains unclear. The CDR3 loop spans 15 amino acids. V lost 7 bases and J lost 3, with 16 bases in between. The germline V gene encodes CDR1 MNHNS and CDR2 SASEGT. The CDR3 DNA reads TGTGCCAGCACCGGTTCAAGACTGCTCAATCAGCCCCAGCATTTT. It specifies CASTGSRLLNQPQHF.

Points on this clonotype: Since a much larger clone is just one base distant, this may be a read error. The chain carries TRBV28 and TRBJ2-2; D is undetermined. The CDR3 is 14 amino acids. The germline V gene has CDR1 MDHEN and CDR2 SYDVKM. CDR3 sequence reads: CTSRSTANTGELFF. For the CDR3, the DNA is TGTACCAGCAGATCGACCGCGAACACCGGGGAGCTGTTTTTT.

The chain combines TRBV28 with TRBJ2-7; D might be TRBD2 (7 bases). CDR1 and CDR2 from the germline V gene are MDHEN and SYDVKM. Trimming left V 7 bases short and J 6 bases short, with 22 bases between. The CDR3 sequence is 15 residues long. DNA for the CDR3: TGTGCCAGCATTGAGGGGGGGGGGCCCCAGAGCGAGCAGTACTTC. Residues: CASIEGGGPQSEQYF.

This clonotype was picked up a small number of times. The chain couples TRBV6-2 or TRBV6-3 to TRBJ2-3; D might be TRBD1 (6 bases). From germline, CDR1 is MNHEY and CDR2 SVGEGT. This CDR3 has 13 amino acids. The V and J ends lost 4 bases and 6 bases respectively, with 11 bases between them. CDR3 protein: CASSLQGSDTQYF. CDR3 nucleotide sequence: TGTGCCAGCAGTTTACAGGGCTCGGATACGCAGTATTTT.

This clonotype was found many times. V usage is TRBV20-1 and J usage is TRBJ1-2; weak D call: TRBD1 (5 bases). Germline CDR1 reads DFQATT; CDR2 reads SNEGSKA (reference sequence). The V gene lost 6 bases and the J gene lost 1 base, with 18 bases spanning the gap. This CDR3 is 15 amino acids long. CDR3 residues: CSAPTEGRSNYGYTF. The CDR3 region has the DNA TGCAGTGCCCCCACGGAGGGACGGAGTAACTATGGCTACACCTTC.

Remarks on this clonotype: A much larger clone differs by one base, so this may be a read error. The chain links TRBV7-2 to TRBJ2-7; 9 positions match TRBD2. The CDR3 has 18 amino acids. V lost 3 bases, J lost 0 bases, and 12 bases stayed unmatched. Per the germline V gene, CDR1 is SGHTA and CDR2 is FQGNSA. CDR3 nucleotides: TGTGCCAGCAGCTTCGGGACTAGCAGGAGCCCAAGCTCCTACGAGCAGTACTTC. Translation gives CASSFGTSRSPSSYEQYF.

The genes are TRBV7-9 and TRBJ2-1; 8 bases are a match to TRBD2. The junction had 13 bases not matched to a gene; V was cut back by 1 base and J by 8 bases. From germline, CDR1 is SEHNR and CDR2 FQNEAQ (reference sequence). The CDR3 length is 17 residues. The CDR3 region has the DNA TGTGCCAGCAGCTTAGGTAGCGGGACCGTCCCAGGGCATGAGCAGTTCTTC. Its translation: CASSLGSGTVPGHEQFF.

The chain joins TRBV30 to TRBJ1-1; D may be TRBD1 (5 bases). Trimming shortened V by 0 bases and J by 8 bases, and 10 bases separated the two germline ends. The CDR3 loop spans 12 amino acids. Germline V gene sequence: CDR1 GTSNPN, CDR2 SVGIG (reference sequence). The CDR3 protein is CAWSVRGTEAFF. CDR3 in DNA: TGTGCCTGGAGTGTGCGGGGGACCGAAGCTTTCTTT.

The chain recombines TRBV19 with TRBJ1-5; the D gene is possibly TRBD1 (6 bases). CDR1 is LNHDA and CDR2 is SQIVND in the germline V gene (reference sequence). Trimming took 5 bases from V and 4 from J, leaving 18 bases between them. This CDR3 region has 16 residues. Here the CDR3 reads CASSGQTGGENQPQHF. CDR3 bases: TGTGCCAGTAGTGGCCAGACAGGAGGGGAAAATCAGCCCCAGCATTTT.

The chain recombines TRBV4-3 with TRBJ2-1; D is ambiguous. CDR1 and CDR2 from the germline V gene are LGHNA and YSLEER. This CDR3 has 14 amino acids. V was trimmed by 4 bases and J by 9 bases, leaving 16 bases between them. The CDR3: CASSPDGERAEQFF. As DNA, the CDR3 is TGCGCCAGCAGCCCGGACGGAGAACGAGCTGAGCAGTTCTTC.

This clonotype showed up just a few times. The CDR3 region is CASSSFHSSGRALLYNEQFF. The CDR3 bases are TGTGCCAGCAGCTCGTTCCACAGTAGCGGGAGGGCCCTACTGTACAATGAGCAGTTCTTC. The chain recombines TRBV5-4 with TRBJ2-1; the match to TRBD2 covers 11 bases. The germline V gene encodes CDR1 SGHNT and CDR2 YYREEE (reference sequence). With 3 bases clipped from V and 4 bases from J, the junction kept 18 bases outside the gene matches. The CDR3 has 20 amino acids.

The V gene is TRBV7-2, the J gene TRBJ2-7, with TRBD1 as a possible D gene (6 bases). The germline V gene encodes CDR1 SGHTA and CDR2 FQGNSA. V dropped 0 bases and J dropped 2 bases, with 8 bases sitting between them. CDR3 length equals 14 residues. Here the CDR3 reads CASSLAPGAYEQYF. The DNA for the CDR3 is TGTGCCAGCAGCTTAGCGCCAGGGGCCTACGAGCAGTACTTC.

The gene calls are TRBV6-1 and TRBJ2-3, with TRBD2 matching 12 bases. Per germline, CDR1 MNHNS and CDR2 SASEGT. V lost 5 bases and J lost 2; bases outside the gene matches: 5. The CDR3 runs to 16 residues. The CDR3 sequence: CASSPTSGSSTDTQYF. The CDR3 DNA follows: TGTGCCAGCAGTCCGACTAGCGGGAGTTCCACAGATACGCAGTATTTT.

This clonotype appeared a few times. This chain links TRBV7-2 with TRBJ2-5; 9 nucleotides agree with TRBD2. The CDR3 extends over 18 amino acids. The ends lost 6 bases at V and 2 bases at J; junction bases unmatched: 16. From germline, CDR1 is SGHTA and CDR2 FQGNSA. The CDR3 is CASSFVGASGTRQETQYF. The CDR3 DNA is TGTGCCAGCAGTTTTGTAGGAGCTAGCGGGACCCGACAAGAGACCCAGTACTTC. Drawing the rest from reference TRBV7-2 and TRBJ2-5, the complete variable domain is GAGVSQSPSNKVTEKGKDVELRCDPISGHTALYWYRQSLGQGLEFLIYFQGNSAPDKSGLPSDRFSAERTGGSVSTLTIQRTQQEDSAVYLCASSFVGASGTRQETQYFGPGTRLLVL.

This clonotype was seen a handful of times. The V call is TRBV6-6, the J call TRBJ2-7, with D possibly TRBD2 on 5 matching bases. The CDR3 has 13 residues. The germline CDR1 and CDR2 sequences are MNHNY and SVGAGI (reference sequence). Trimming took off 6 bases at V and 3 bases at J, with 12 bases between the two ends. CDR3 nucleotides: TGTGCCAGCAGCTCTAGCCATTTCTACGAGCAGTACGTC. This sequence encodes CASSSSHFYEQYV.

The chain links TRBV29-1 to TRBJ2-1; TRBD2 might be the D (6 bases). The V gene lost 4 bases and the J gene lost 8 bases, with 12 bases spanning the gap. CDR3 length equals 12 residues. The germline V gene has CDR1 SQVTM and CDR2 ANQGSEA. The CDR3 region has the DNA TGCAGCGTTGTGACTAGTCGGGATGAGCAGTTCTTC. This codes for CSVVTSRDEQFF.

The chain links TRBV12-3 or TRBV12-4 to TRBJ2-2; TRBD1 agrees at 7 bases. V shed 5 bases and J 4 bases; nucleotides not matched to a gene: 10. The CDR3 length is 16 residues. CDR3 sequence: CASSPYRGPSTGELFF. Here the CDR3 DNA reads TGTGCCAGCAGTCCCTACAGGGGTCCATCCACCGGGGAGCTGTTTTTT.

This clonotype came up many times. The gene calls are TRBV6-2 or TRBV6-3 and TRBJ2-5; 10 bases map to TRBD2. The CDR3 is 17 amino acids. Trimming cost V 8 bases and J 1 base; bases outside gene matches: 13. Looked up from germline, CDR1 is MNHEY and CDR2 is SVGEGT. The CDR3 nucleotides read TGTGCCAGCTCATATCGAACTAGCGGGACAGGCCAAGAGACCCAGTACTTC. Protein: CASSYRTSGTGQETQYF.

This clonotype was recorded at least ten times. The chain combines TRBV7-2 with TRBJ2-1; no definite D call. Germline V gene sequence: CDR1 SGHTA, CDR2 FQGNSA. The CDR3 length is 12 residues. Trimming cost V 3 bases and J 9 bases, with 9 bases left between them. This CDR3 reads CASSFNEVEQFF. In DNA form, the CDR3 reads TGTGCCAGCAGCTTCAACGAGGTTGAGCAGTTCTTC.

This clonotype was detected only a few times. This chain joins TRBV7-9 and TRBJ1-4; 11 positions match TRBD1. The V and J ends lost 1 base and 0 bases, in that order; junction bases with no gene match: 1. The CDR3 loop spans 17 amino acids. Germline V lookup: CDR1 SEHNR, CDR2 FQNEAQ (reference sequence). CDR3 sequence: CASSLGDRGSTNEKLFF. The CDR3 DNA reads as TGTGCCAGCAGCTTAGGGGACAGGGGGTCAACTAATGAAAAACTGTTTTTT. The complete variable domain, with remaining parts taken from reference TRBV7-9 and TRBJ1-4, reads DTGVSQNPRHKITKRGQNVTFRCDPISEHNRLYWYRQTLGQGPEFLTYFQNEAQLEKSRLLSDRFSAERPKGSFSTLEIQRTEQGDSAMYLCASSLGDRGSTNEKLFFGSGTQLSVL.

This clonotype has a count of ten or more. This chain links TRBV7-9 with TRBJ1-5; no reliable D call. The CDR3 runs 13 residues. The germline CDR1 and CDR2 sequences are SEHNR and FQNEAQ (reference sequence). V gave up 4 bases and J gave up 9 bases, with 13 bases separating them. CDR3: CASSSDRLWPQHF. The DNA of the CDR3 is TGTGCCAGCAGCTCCGATCGACTTTGGCCCCAGCATTTT. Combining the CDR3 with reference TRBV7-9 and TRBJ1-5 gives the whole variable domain DTGVSQNPRHKITKRGQNVTFRCDPISEHNRLYWYRQTLGQGPEFLTYFQNEAQLEKSRLLSDRFSAERPKGSFSTLEIQRTEQGDSAMYLCASSSDRLWPQHFGDGTRLSIL.